The clone carrying this T cell receptor (beta chain) was counted only a few times. Its antigen is undetermined. The record originates from a study of blood T cells in healthy people across ages. A second PCR of roughly 6 to 12 cycles used a sample-barcoded 5' primer and a J-beta primer mix. In TCRdb, the 5' RACE reads were re-called with MiXCR into one record per CDR3 protein. The sample holds about 570,000 distinct CDR3 sequences, 25% to 30% seen once. CDR3 length: 12 amino acids. Germline V lookup: CDR1 ENHRY, CDR2 SYGVKD. Trimming shortened V by 10 bases and J by 5 bases, and 14 bases separated the two germline ends. The study's findings and limits: With donor CMV status unknown, expanded clonotype changes were possibly confounded. Unsorted PBMC material precluded a definitive naive versus antigen-experienced comparison. Calculation of diversity from one million T cells yielded estimates considered to be underestimates. Naive T cell percentage showed a strong correlation with the diversity of TCR beta.

The origin of this receptor is a woman in her seventies in good health. V usage is TRBV10-3 and J usage is TRBJ2-5; perhaps D is TRBD1 or TRBD2 (5 bases each). The material sequenced was blood. The CDR3 DNA follows: TGTGCCACCAGAGGGGATTCGGAGACCCAGTACTTC. It is translated as CATRGDSETQYF.